A selection of T cell receptor beta chains follows, all from one sample in a study of blood T cell repertoires in COVID-19. Sequencing used immunoSEQ multiplex PCR; TCRdb keeps in-frame clones, though not all of them. The data show tens of thousands of clones, approximately 80% seen once. Specimen: peripheral blood. The origin of the receptors is a man aged 80 or over with active or convalescent COVID-19. Both conserved end residues are part of each CDR3. Fields, in order: V gene, clone size, D gene, J gene, CDR3 protein, CDR3 DNA. The D gene is left open where the match is weak. Rows give clone size only sometimes, using once, few, many, or a class for an expanded clone.

V gene: TRBV27
clone size: -
D gene: -
J gene: TRBJ2-1
CDR3 protein: CASNPSNRVNEQFF
CDR3 DNA: TGTGCCAGCAACCCCTCGAACAGGGTCAATGAGCAGTTCTTC

V gene: TRBV18
clone size: -
D gene: TRBD2
J gene: TRBJ2-7
CDR3 protein: CASSPRDTSGSYEQYF
CDR3 DNA: TGTGCCAGCTCACCAAGGGACACTAGCGGGAGTTACGAGCAGTACTTC

V gene: TRBV19
clone size: -
D gene: -
J gene: TRBJ1-2
CDR3 protein: CASSIRGSSLAILYGYTF
CDR3 DNA: TGTGCCAGTAGTATTAGGGGCTCCTCCCTGGCTATACTCTATGGCTACACCTTC

V gene: TRBV6-6
clone size: -
D gene: TRBD1
J gene: TRBJ1-5
CDR3 protein: CASSQRDRQPQHF
CDR3 DNA: TGTGCCAGCAGCCAACGGGACAGACAACCTCAGCATTTT

V gene: TRBV5-4
clone size: -
D gene: TRBD2
J gene: TRBJ2-3
CDR3 protein: CASSRKLAGVGDTQYF
CDR3 DNA: TGTGCCAGCAGCCGAAAACTAGCGGGAGTTGGAGATACGCAGTATTTT

V gene: TRBV19
clone size: -
D gene: -
J gene: TRBJ1-5
CDR3 protein: CASSSWGSVSNQPQHF
CDR3 DNA: TGTGCCAGTAGTTCATGGGGCAGTGTTAGCAATCAGCCCCAGCATTTT

V gene: TRBV11-2
clone size: -
D gene: -
J gene: TRBJ2-2
CDR3 protein: CASSLINTGELFF
CDR3 DNA: TGTGCCAGCAGCTTAATAAACACCGGGGAGCTGTTTTTT

V gene: TRBV2
clone size: -
D gene: -
J gene: TRBJ1-3
CDR3 protein: CASSADTYMTGNTIYF
CDR3 DNA: TGTGCCAGCAGTGCAGACACTTACATGACTGGAAACACCATATATTTT

V gene: TRBV6-2/TRBV6-3
clone size: -
D gene: -
J gene: TRBJ2-7
CDR3 protein: CASSSGVPYEQYF
CDR3 DNA: TGTGCCAGCAGTTCCGGGGTCCCCTACGAGCAGTACTTC

V gene: TRBV27
clone size: -
D gene: TRBD2
J gene: TRBJ2-3
CDR3 protein: CASSPGLGRSSTDTQYF
CDR3 DNA: TGTGCCAGCAGCCCTGGACTAGGGAGGTCTAGCACAGATACGCAGTATTTT

V gene: TRBV29-1
clone size: few
D gene: TRBD1
J gene: TRBJ2-7
CDR3 protein: CSVGDRGTYEQYF
CDR3 DNA: TGCAGCGTCGGAGACAGGGGTACCTACGAGCAGTACTTC

V gene: TRBV7-8
clone size: -
D gene: TRBD2
J gene: TRBJ2-3
CDR3 protein: CASSLGGVTSGIDTQYF
CDR3 DNA: TGTGCCAGCAGCTTAGGAGGGGTGACTAGCGGGATTGATACGCAGTATTTT

V gene: TRBV2
clone size: -
D gene: TRBD1
J gene: TRBJ1-2
CDR3 protein: CASHGGYPGQGGYGYTF
CDR3 DNA: TGTGCCAGCCACGGTGGTTATCCGGGACAGGGGGGCTATGGCTACACCTTC

V gene: TRBV6-5
clone size: -
D gene: -
J gene: TRBJ1-6
CDR3 protein: CASSYSNRVNSPLHF
CDR3 DNA: TGTGCCAGCAGTTACTCAAACAGGGTTAATTCACCCCTCCACTTT

V gene: TRBV5-1
clone size: -
D gene: TRBD1
J gene: TRBJ1-1
CDR3 protein: CASSLAPTGQGGTEAFF
CDR3 DNA: TGCGCCAGCAGCTTGGCCCCTACCGGACAGGGAGGCACTGAAGCTTTCTTT

V gene: TRBV19
clone size: -
D gene: TRBD1
J gene: TRBJ1-1
CDR3 protein: CASSLRQGAIGTEAFF
CDR3 DNA: TGTGCCAGTAGCCTTAGACAGGGGGCCATTGGCACTGAAGCTTTCTTT

V gene: TRBV6-1
clone size: -
D gene: -
J gene: TRBJ2-7
CDR3 protein: CASSEQGFGGNEQYF
CDR3 DNA: TGTGCCAGCAGTGAACAGGGGTTCGGTGGCAACGAGCAGTACTTC

V gene: TRBV3-1/TRBV3-2
clone size: once
D gene: -
J gene: TRBJ1-1
CDR3 protein: CASSQASGRTEAFF
CDR3 DNA: TGTGCCAGCAGCCAAGCTTCTGGCCGCACTGAAGCTTTCTTT

V gene: TRBV6-5
clone size: once
D gene: TRBD1
J gene: TRBJ1-1
CDR3 protein: CASSYRQGIAFF
CDR3 DNA: TGTGCCAGCAGTTACCGACAGGGAATAGCTTTCTTT

V gene: TRBV5-6
clone size: -
D gene: -
J gene: TRBJ1-4
CDR3 protein: CASSSKGDPNEKLFF
CDR3 DNA: TGTGCCAGCAGCTCCAAGGGGGATCCTAATGAAAAACTGTTTTTT

V gene: TRBV27
clone size: -
D gene: -
J gene: TRBJ1-1
CDR3 protein: CASSLRPGTEAFF
CDR3 DNA: TGTGCCAGCAGTTTAAGACCAGGCACTGAAGCTTTCTTT

V gene: TRBV27
clone size: -
D gene: -
J gene: TRBJ2-5
CDR3 protein: CASSYITDIGLQETQYF
CDR3 DNA: TGTGCCAGCAGTTACATCACGGACATTGGGTTACAAGAGACCCAGTACTTC

V gene: TRBV2
clone size: -
D gene: TRBD1
J gene: TRBJ2-6
CDR3 protein: CASSTRGLGANVLTF
CDR3 DNA: TGTGCCAGCAGTACAAGGGGGCTCGGGGCCAACGTCCTGACTTTC

V gene: TRBV18
clone size: -
D gene: TRBD1
J gene: TRBJ1-1
CDR3 protein: CASSPSTGGDTEAFF
CDR3 DNA: TGTGCCAGCTCACCCTCGACAGGGGGTGACACTGAAGCTTTCTTT

V gene: TRBV27
clone size: -
D gene: TRBD1
J gene: TRBJ2-5
CDR3 protein: CASKRDSQETQYF
CDR3 DNA: TGTGCCAGCAAAAGGGACAGCCAAGAGACCCAGTACTTC

V gene: TRBV21-1
clone size: once
D gene: -
J gene: TRBJ1-6
CDR3 protein: CASCTSSYNSPLHF
CDR3 DNA: TGTGCCAGCTGTACTAGCTCCTATAATTCACCCCTCCACTTT

V gene: TRBV18
clone size: -
D gene: TRBD1
J gene: TRBJ2-1
CDR3 protein: CASSPGTGTYNEQFF
CDR3 DNA: TGTGCCAGCTCACCGGGGACAGGGACCTACAATGAGCAGTTCTTC

V gene: TRBV14
clone size: -
D gene: TRBD2
J gene: TRBJ2-2
CDR3 protein: CASSQVLAGANTGELFF
CDR3 DNA: TGTGCCAGCAGCCAAGTTCTAGCGGGGGCGAACACCGGGGAGCTGTTTTTT

V gene: TRBV27
clone size: few
D gene: -
J gene: TRBJ1-1
CDR3 protein: CASSPRAGQNTEAFF
CDR3 DNA: TGTGCCAGCAGTCCACGAGCGGGACAAAACACTGAAGCTTTCTTT

V gene: TRBV6-5
clone size: -
D gene: TRBD2
J gene: TRBJ2-5
CDR3 protein: CASRRDSGNQETQYF
CDR3 DNA: TGTGCCAGCAGAAGAGACAGCGGGAACCAAGAGACCCAGTACTTC

V gene: TRBV7-2
clone size: -
D gene: -
J gene: TRBJ2-1
CDR3 protein: CASSLRGGALGEQFF
CDR3 DNA: TGTGCCAGCAGCTTAAGGGGGGGGGCCTTAGGTGAGCAGTTCTTC

V gene: TRBV19
clone size: -
D gene: -
J gene: TRBJ2-7
CDR3 protein: CASSPGLYYEQYF
CDR3 DNA: TGTGCCAGTAGCCCGGGACTTTACTACGAGCAGTACTTC

V gene: TRBV19
clone size: -
D gene: -
J gene: TRBJ1-2
CDR3 protein: CASSDTYYGYTF
CDR3 DNA: TGTGCCAGTAGTGACACCTACTATGGCTACACCTTC

V gene: TRBV12-3/TRBV12-4
clone size: -
D gene: -
J gene: TRBJ2-5
CDR3 protein: CASTTGTETQYF
CDR3 DNA: TGTGCCAGCACAACAGGGACGGAGACCCAGTACTTC

V gene: TRBV6-1
clone size: -
D gene: TRBD1
J gene: TRBJ1-2
CDR3 protein: CASSDARGYGYTF
CDR3 DNA: TGTGCCAGCAGTGATGCCAGGGGGTATGGCTACACCTTC

V gene: TRBV7-2
clone size: -
D gene: TRBD1
J gene: TRBJ2-2
CDR3 protein: CASSATQGARELFF
CDR3 DNA: TGTGCCAGCAGCGCTACACAGGGGGCCAGGGAGCTGTTTTTT

V gene: TRBV19
clone size: -
D gene: -
J gene: TRBJ1-5
CDR3 protein: CASSPKVGGSNQPQHF
CDR3 DNA: TGTGCCAGTAGCCCGAAGGTGGGGGGGAGCAATCAGCCCCAGCATTTT

V gene: TRBV19
clone size: -
D gene: TRBD1
J gene: TRBJ2-7
CDR3 protein: CASSPGQGTLYEQYF
CDR3 DNA: TGTGCCAGTAGTCCTGGACAGGGGACACTCTACGAGCAGTACTTC

V gene: TRBV27
clone size: few
D gene: TRBD1
J gene: TRBJ2-2
CDR3 protein: CASSSSARTGVAGELFF
CDR3 DNA: TGTGCCAGCAGTTCATCAGCTAGGACAGGGGTGGCCGGGGAGCTGTTTTTT

V gene: TRBV5-1
clone size: -
D gene: -
J gene: TRBJ2-3
CDR3 protein: CASSRLQASTDTQYF
CDR3 DNA: TGCGCCAGCAGTCGCCTGCAAGCTAGCACAGATACGCAGTATTTT

V gene: TRBV5-4
clone size: -
D gene: TRBD1
J gene: TRBJ1-4
CDR3 protein: CASSFDRDEKLFF
CDR3 DNA: TGTGCCAGCAGCTTTGACAGGGATGAAAAACTGTTTTTT

V gene: TRBV20-1
clone size: -
D gene: TRBD1
J gene: TRBJ1-6
CDR3 protein: CSGHDRDRHHF
CDR3 DNA: TGCAGTGGCCATGACCGGGACAGGCACCACTTT

V gene: TRBV2
clone size: -
D gene: -
J gene: TRBJ1-2
CDR3 protein: CASSEQRNYGYTF
CDR3 DNA: TGTGCCAGCAGTGAACAGCGAAACTATGGCTACACCTTC

V gene: TRBV6-1
clone size: -
D gene: -
J gene: TRBJ1-5
CDR3 protein: CASSEYVRGVRQPQHF
CDR3 DNA: TGTGCCAGCAGTGAATATGTCCGGGGGGTCAGGCAGCCCCAGCATTTT

V gene: TRBV27
clone size: once
D gene: -
J gene: TRBJ1-4
CDR3 protein: CASSLWGGTKGEKLFF
CDR3 DNA: TGTGCCAGCAGTTTATGGGGGGGAACTAAGGGTGAAAAACTGTTTTTT

V gene: TRBV6-1
clone size: -
D gene: TRBD1
J gene: TRBJ2-7
CDR3 protein: CASSPGQSNEQYF
CDR3 DNA: TGTGCCAGCAGCCCGGGACAGTCCAACGAGCAGTACTTC

V gene: TRBV4-1
clone size: few
D gene: TRBD2
J gene: TRBJ2-1
CDR3 protein: CASSQFLAGVYNEQFF
CDR3 DNA: TGCGCCAGCAGCCAATTTCTTGCGGGAGTCTACAATGAGCAGTTCTTC

V gene: TRBV2
clone size: -
D gene: TRBD1
J gene: TRBJ2-4
CDR3 protein: CASSRTGVGKNIQYF
CDR3 DNA: TGTGCCAGCAGCAGGACAGGGGTGGGCAAAAACATTCAGTACTTC

V gene: TRBV6-5
clone size: -
D gene: -
J gene: TRBJ1-2
CDR3 protein: CATGTQAGGIYGYTF
CDR3 DNA: TGTGCCACCGGGACGCAGGCCGGGGGTATCTATGGCTACACCTTC

V gene: TRBV6-5
clone size: -
D gene: -
J gene: TRBJ2-1
CDR3 protein: CASSYGGVYNEQFF
CDR3 DNA: TGTGCCAGCAGTTACGGAGGGGTTTACAATGAGCAGTTCTTC

V gene: TRBV7-2
clone size: -
D gene: TRBD2
J gene: TRBJ2-1
CDR3 protein: CASSFGLAGGPEQFF
CDR3 DNA: TGTGCCAGCAGCTTCGGACTAGCGGGGGGGCCTGAGCAGTTCTTC

V gene: TRBV19
clone size: -
D gene: TRBD1
J gene: TRBJ1-5
CDR3 protein: CASRDRGFQGNQPQHF
CDR3 DNA: TGTGCCAGTCGGGACAGGGGGTTTCAAGGCAATCAGCCCCAGCATTTT